This is a list of T cell receptor beta chains from one sample in a study of neoadjuvant anti-PD-1 for oral cavity cancer. Using immunoSEQ multiplex PCR, the repertoire was profiled, and TCRdb retains in-frame clones only, with some absent. Of just over 65,000 clones listed, roughly 84% are singletons. The starting material was PBMCs, obtained after nivolumab (anti-PD-1) treatment. These receptors all stem from a person aged 35-79 years with oral cavity squamous cell carcinoma. Each CDR3 is given with its conserved first and last residue. Fields, in order: V gene, clone size, J gene, CDR3 protein. Where a row states a size, it is once, few, many or the class of an expanded clone; other rows omit it.

TRBV5-4	-	TRBJ2-1	CASSIGTSDEQFF
TRBV5-6	-	TRBJ1-2	CASSLTGDVDLGYTF
TRBV28	-	TRBJ1-1	CASSSWTGSGNTEAFF
TRBV6-6	-	TRBJ2-7	CASSVGLTYEQYF
TRBV5-1	-	TRBJ2-2	CASTPPGGTGELFF
TRBV5-6	few	TRBJ1-2	CASSRTDNYGYTF
TRBV16	-	TRBJ1-1	CASTYPGMTEAFF
TRBV6-5	-	TRBJ1-2	CASSLGQGFYGYTF
TRBV7-9	-	TRBJ1-1	CASSRIASPTTAFF
TRBV11-2	-	TRBJ2-5	CASSFSTPRSETQYF
TRBV9	few	TRBJ2-1	CASSVGGVNNEQFF
TRBV7-8	-	TRBJ1-4	CASSLLATNEKLFF
TRBV2	-	TRBJ2-6	CASGGTAGSSGANVLTF
TRBV11-3	-	TRBJ2-7	CASSLDLSGSDYEQYF
TRBV4-1	few	TRBJ2-5	CASSQLRPGTSGEQETQYF
TRBV5-8	-	TRBJ2-5	CASSLRRDRQETQYF
TRBV6-1	-	TRBJ2-2	CASRVQANTGELFF
TRBV11-2	-	TRBJ2-2	CASSFSTANTGELFF
TRBV5-1	once	TRBJ2-7	CASSLSGTVAYEQYF
TRBV7-9	-	TRBJ1-2	CASSLDGGTYGYTF
TRBV6-6	once	TRBJ2-2	CASSQLAGGAGELFF
TRBV5-1	-	TRBJ2-7	CASSFGTGYEQYF
TRBV5-1	-	TRBJ1-1	CASSSQGNTEAFF
TRBV5-1	few	TRBJ2-7	CASSLTAGALYSYEQYF
TRBV5-1	-	TRBJ2-7	CASSWTPGLAGEGAREQYF
TRBV2	-	TRBJ1-2	CANWGVDYGYTF
TRBV29-1	-	TRBJ2-1	CSVEDITPSYNEQFF
TRBV2	-	TRBJ1-3	CASSEVNLRAGNTIYF
TRBV7-9	-	TRBJ1-4	CASMPPGQGFGKLFF
TRBV30	-	TRBJ1-2	CAWSTGGYGYTF
TRBV7-8	-	TRBJ1-2	CASSTTGGAGYTF
TRBV4-2	-	TRBJ2-3	CASSQDLDSISDTQYF
TRBV6-1	few	TRBJ2-7	CASTSSVVSTYEQYF
TRBV5-5	-	TRBJ1-2	CASSLEEESYGYTF
TRBV6-6	-	TRBJ2-7	CASRPASASYEQYF
TRBV14	-	TRBJ2-3	CASSQTGTGDTDTQYF
TRBV12-5	-	TRBJ1-4	CASGLPERTSTNEKLFF
TRBV30	-	TRBJ1-1	CAWSPYETGGTTEAFF
TRBV5-1	-	TRBJ2-3	CASSLDGTDTQYF
TRBV5-1	-	TRBJ2-7	CASRVTTFDEQYF
TRBV10-1	few	TRBJ2-7	CASSDGYEQYF
TRBV7-9	-	TRBJ2-5	CASSLSRGGTHQETQYF
TRBV5-1	-	TRBJ2-7	CASSPGTSGRSSYEQYF
TRBV6-5	-	TRBJ2-1	CASSLGLAGPEQFF
TRBV30	-	TRBJ2-7	CAWTIVERDLYDEQYF
TRBV5-5	-	TRBJ1-1	CASSGLVEGTEAFF
TRBV6-5	-	TRBJ2-7	CASIGTASYEQYF
TRBV30	once	TRBJ1-4	CAWSIGTGYEKLFF
TRBV5-6	-	TRBJ1-5	CASSRWTGASNQPQHF
TRBV2	-	TRBJ2-7	CASTSGFSYEQYF
TRBV28	-	TRBJ1-5	CASSLVGQPQHF
TRBV14	-	TRBJ1-1	CASSQETGAPEAFF
TRBV5-4	-	TRBJ2-5	CASSLTSGSQETQYF